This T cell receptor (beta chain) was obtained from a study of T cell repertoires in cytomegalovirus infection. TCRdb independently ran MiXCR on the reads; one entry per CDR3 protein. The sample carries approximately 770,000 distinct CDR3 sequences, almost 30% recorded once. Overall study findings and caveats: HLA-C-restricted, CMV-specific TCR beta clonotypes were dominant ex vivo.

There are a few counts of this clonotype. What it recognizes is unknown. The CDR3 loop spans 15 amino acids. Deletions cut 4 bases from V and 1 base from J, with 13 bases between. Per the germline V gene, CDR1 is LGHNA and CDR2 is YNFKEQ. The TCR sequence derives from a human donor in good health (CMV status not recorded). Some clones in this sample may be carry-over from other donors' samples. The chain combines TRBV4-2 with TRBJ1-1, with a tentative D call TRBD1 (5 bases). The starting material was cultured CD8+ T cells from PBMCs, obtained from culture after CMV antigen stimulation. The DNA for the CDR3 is TGTGCCAGCAGCCCTTCTCCCGGGGGGAACACTGAAGCTTTCTTT. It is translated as CASSPSPGGNTEAFF.